These T cell receptor beta chains were read from a single sample in a study of Ad26.COV2.S vaccination and SARS-CoV-2 variants. Repertoires were generated with immunoSEQ multiplex PCR, while TCRdb's copy carries only in-frame clones and drops some. Of 380,000 or so clones listed, around 89% are singletons. The source material was peripheral blood, sampled in a trial of Ad26.COV2.S vaccine versus placebo. These receptors all stem from a person aged 18-65 years who received the Ad26.COV2.S COVID-19 vaccine or a placebo. CDR3s include the opening cysteine and the closing phenylalanine or tryptophan. Fields, in order: J gene, clone size, V gene, D gene, CDR3 protein, CDR3 DNA. D genes are given only for firm matches. Size values are once, few and many counts, or a class for expanded clones, and some rows have none.

j_gene: TRBJ1-1
abundance: NA
v_gene: TRBV10-3
d_gene: NA
CDR3aa: CAISETLNTEAFF
CDR3nt: TGTGCCATCAGTGAGACATTAAACACTGAAGCTTTCTTT

j_gene: TRBJ2-7
abundance: NA
v_gene: TRBV4-1
d_gene: NA
CDR3aa: CASSQPGYEQYF
CDR3nt: TGCGCCAGCAGCCAACCAGGCTACGAGCAGTACTTC

j_gene: TRBJ2-3
abundance: NA
v_gene: TRBV29-1
d_gene: NA
CDR3aa: CSDQSSSTDTQYF
CDR3nt: TGCAGCGATCAGTCCTCTAGCACAGATACGCAGTATTTT

j_gene: TRBJ2-7
abundance: NA
v_gene: TRBV6-5
d_gene: TRBD2
CDR3aa: CGVAGGIFEQYF
CDR3nt: TGTGGGGTGGCGGGGGGTATTTTCGAGCAGTACTTC

j_gene: TRBJ2-2
abundance: once
v_gene: TRBV6-5
d_gene: NA
CDR3aa: CASSYSTADTGELFF
CDR3nt: TGTGCCAGCAGTTACTCAACCGCGGATACCGGGGAGCTGTTTTTT

j_gene: TRBJ2-2
abundance: NA
v_gene: TRBV5-6
d_gene: NA
CDR3aa: CASSPGTPGELFF
CDR3nt: TGTGCCAGCAGCCCGGGGACCCCCGGGGAGCTGTTTTTT

j_gene: TRBJ1-4
abundance: few
v_gene: TRBV28
d_gene: TRBD1
CDR3aa: CASRGQINEKLFF
CDR3nt: TGTGCCAGCAGGGGACAGATTAATGAAAAACTGTTTTTT

j_gene: TRBJ2-7
abundance: NA
v_gene: TRBV9
d_gene: TRBD2
CDR3aa: CASSSSSGNPSYEQYF
CDR3nt: TGTGCCAGCAGCTCCTCTAGCGGAAATCCCTCCTACGAGCAGTACTTC

j_gene: TRBJ2-2
abundance: NA
v_gene: TRBV25-1
d_gene: NA
CDR3aa: CASRMDGTNTGELFF
CDR3nt: TGTGCCAGCAGGATGGACGGAACCAACACCGGGGAGCTGTTTTTT

j_gene: TRBJ1-2
abundance: NA
v_gene: TRBV11-2
d_gene: NA
CDR3aa: CASSLVAGENYGYTF
CDR3nt: TGTGCCAGCAGCTTAGTAGCCGGCGAAAACTATGGCTACACCTTC

j_gene: TRBJ2-7
abundance: once
v_gene: TRBV6-2/TRBV6-3
d_gene: NA
CDR3aa: CASSPRVEQYF
CDR3nt: TGTGCCAGCAGTCCAAGGGTCGAGCAGTACTTC

j_gene: TRBJ2-1
abundance: NA
v_gene: TRBV20-1
d_gene: TRBD2
CDR3aa: CSASRLAGGQRVYNEQFF
CDR3nt: TGCAGTGCTAGTCGACTAGCGGGGGGCCAACGTGTCTACAATGAGCAGTTCTTC

j_gene: TRBJ1-5
abundance: few
v_gene: TRBV18
d_gene: NA
CDR3aa: CASSRTTDQPQHF
CDR3nt: TGTGCCAGCTCACGGACGACGGATCAGCCCCAGCATTTT

j_gene: TRBJ2-3
abundance: once
v_gene: TRBV7-2
d_gene: TRBD2
CDR3aa: CASSLGIAGTTDTQYF
CDR3nt: TGTGCCAGCAGCTTAGGAATAGCGGGGACCACAGATACGCAGTATTTT

j_gene: TRBJ1-1
abundance: NA
v_gene: TRBV18
d_gene: NA
CDR3aa: CASSLGTVNTEAFF
CDR3nt: TGTGCCAGCTCACTCGGGACGGTGAACACTGAAGCTTTCTTT

j_gene: TRBJ1-2
abundance: NA
v_gene: TRBV12-3/TRBV12-4
d_gene: TRBD1
CDR3aa: CASRSTGLYGYTF
CDR3nt: TGTGCCAGCAGATCGACAGGGCTTTATGGCTACACCTTC

j_gene: TRBJ2-5
abundance: NA
v_gene: TRBV5-1
d_gene: NA
CDR3aa: CASSFQDQGRETQYF
CDR3nt: TGCGCCAGCAGCTTTCAGGACCAGGGGAGGGAGACCCAGTACTTC

j_gene: TRBJ1-6
abundance: NA
v_gene: TRBV18
d_gene: NA
CDR3aa: CASSGGSYNSPLHF
CDR3nt: TGTGCCAGCTCTGGAGGCTCCTATAATTCACCCCTCCACTTT

j_gene: TRBJ1-2
abundance: NA
v_gene: TRBV21-1
d_gene: NA
CDR3aa: CASCRQPSNYGYTF
CDR3nt: TGTGCCAGCTGTAGACAGCCTTCTAACTATGGCTACACCTTC

j_gene: TRBJ1-1
abundance: once
v_gene: TRBV29-1
d_gene: NA
CDR3aa: CSVAHGQLMNTEAFF
CDR3nt: TGCAGCGTTGCCCATGGGCAGCTCATGAACACTGAAGCTTTCTTT

j_gene: TRBJ1-1
abundance: NA
v_gene: TRBV28
d_gene: NA
CDR3aa: CASSHMNTEAFF
CDR3nt: TGTGCCAGCAGTCACATGAACACTGAAGCTTTCTTT

j_gene: TRBJ2-1
abundance: NA
v_gene: TRBV18
d_gene: TRBD1
CDR3aa: CASSKSTGVNEQFF
CDR3nt: TGTGCCAGCTCAAAATCTACAGGGGTCAATGAGCAGTTCTTC

j_gene: TRBJ2-3
abundance: NA
v_gene: TRBV27
d_gene: TRBD1
CDR3aa: CASRAGTGVRDTQYF
CDR3nt: TGTGCCAGCAGGGCCGGGACAGGAGTCCGAGATACGCAGTATTTT

j_gene: TRBJ1-4
abundance: NA
v_gene: TRBV5-6
d_gene: TRBD1
CDR3aa: CASSRRDRDLEKLFF
CDR3nt: TGTGCCAGCAGCCGCCGGGACAGAGACCTTGAAAAACTGTTTTTT

j_gene: TRBJ2-1
abundance: NA
v_gene: TRBV3-1/TRBV3-2
d_gene: NA
CDR3aa: CASSKGWESGSYNEQFF
CDR3nt: TGTGCCAGCAGCAAGGGCTGGGAGAGCGGGTCCTACAATGAGCAGTTCTTC

j_gene: TRBJ2-3
abundance: NA
v_gene: TRBV5-6
d_gene: NA
CDR3aa: CASSLAWQLSTDTQYF
CDR3nt: TGTGCCAGCAGCTTGGCCTGGCAGCTTAGCACAGATACGCAGTATTTT

j_gene: TRBJ1-1
abundance: NA
v_gene: TRBV6-1
d_gene: NA
CDR3aa: CASTYRDNTEAFF
CDR3nt: TGTGCCAGCACTTATCGGGATAACACTGAAGCTTTCTTT

j_gene: TRBJ1-1
abundance: NA
v_gene: TRBV7-9
d_gene: NA
CDR3aa: CASSRPYTEAFF
CDR3nt: TGTGCCAGCAGCCGCCCATATACTGAAGCTTTCTTT

j_gene: TRBJ2-3
abundance: NA
v_gene: TRBV2
d_gene: TRBD2
CDR3aa: CASSALAGGRDTQYF
CDR3nt: TGTGCCAGCAGCGCACTAGCGGGAGGGAGAGATACGCAGTATTTT

j_gene: TRBJ1-3
abundance: NA
v_gene: TRBV6-6
d_gene: TRBD1
CDR3aa: CASSYLSGGLDTIYF
CDR3nt: TGTGCCAGCAGTTACTTATCAGGGGGCTTGGACACCATATATTTT

j_gene: TRBJ2-2
abundance: NA
v_gene: TRBV11-1
d_gene: NA
CDR3aa: CASTHDTELSGELFF
CDR3nt: TGTGCCAGCACCCACGATACCGAGCTCTCCGGGGAGCTGTTTTTT

j_gene: TRBJ2-2
abundance: NA
v_gene: TRBV7-9
d_gene: TRBD1
CDR3aa: CASRPAGTENTGELFF
CDR3nt: TGTGCCAGCAGACCTGCCGGGACAGAGAACACCGGGGAGCTGTTTTTT

j_gene: TRBJ1-2
abundance: once
v_gene: TRBV28
d_gene: TRBD1
CDR3aa: CASSLVRDSGQVNYGYTF
CDR3nt: TGTGCCAGCAGTTTGGTTCGCGACTCGGGACAGGTTAACTATGGCTACACCTTC

j_gene: TRBJ2-7
abundance: NA
v_gene: TRBV29-1
d_gene: TRBD1
CDR3aa: CSVLGTGRREQYF
CDR3nt: TGCAGCGTATTAGGGACAGGTCGTCGCGAGCAGTACTTC

j_gene: TRBJ2-3
abundance: NA
v_gene: TRBV10-1
d_gene: TRBD2
CDR3aa: CASSDPRTSGDTDTQYF
CDR3nt: TGCGCCAGCAGTGACCCCCGGACTAGCGGAGACACAGATACGCAGTATTTT

j_gene: TRBJ2-2
abundance: NA
v_gene: TRBV7-2
d_gene: NA
CDR3aa: CASSPSRLSLENTGELFF
CDR3nt: TGTGCCAGCAGCCCCTCCCGACTATCGCTGGAGAACACCGGGGAGCTGTTTTTT

j_gene: TRBJ2-7
abundance: NA
v_gene: TRBV27
d_gene: TRBD2
CDR3aa: CASSPSAGSYEQYF
CDR3nt: TGTGCCAGCAGTCCCTCAGCGGGAAGTTACGAGCAGTACTTC

j_gene: TRBJ2-7
abundance: NA
v_gene: TRBV7-9
d_gene: TRBD1
CDR3aa: CASSSPGGPTYEQYF
CDR3nt: TGTGCCAGCAGCTCCCCAGGGGGCCCCACCTACGAGCAGTACTTC

j_gene: TRBJ2-1
abundance: NA
v_gene: TRBV13
d_gene: NA
CDR3aa: CASSPGQKENNEQFF
CDR3nt: TGTGCCAGCAGCCCGGGACAAAAAGAAAACAATGAGCAGTTCTTC

j_gene: TRBJ1-1
abundance: once
v_gene: TRBV19
d_gene: NA
CDR3aa: CASSGGGGGSEAFF
CDR3nt: TGTGCCAGTAGTGGGGGCGGGGGAGGCTCTGAAGCTTTCTTT

j_gene: TRBJ1-4
abundance: NA
v_gene: TRBV19
d_gene: TRBD1
CDR3aa: CASRTGQLKEKLFF
CDR3nt: TGTGCCAGTAGGACGGGACAGTTAAAAGAAAAACTGTTTTTT

j_gene: TRBJ1-3
abundance: NA
v_gene: TRBV4-1
d_gene: TRBD1
CDR3aa: CASSQPPDRGSGNTIYF
CDR3nt: TGCGCCAGCAGCCAACCTCCGGACAGGGGCTCTGGAAACACCATATATTTT